This T cell receptor beta chain was sequenced during a study of a mutant IDH1 vaccine in newly diagnosed glioma. Background on the study: The treated population exhibited a male proportion of around 62%, a female proportion of approximately 38%, and a mean age of approximately 42 years.

Details on this clone: What it binds is not known.

Time point defined: week 47, end of study. The vaccine gave 300 ug of a 20-mer mutant IDH1 peptide subcutaneously per dose. Losses at the gene ends were 4 bases for V and 7 bases for J; bases not matched to a gene: 6. CDR3 length: 14 amino acids. Germline CDR1 is LGHNA and CDR2 is YNFKEQ. Generated by immunoSEQ multiplex PCR, the TCRdb table keeps only in-frame clones and is missing some. Among roughly 51,000 clones, roughly 83% were seen once, and the ten largest hold roughly 4.5%. The sequencing used PBMCs, collected from a glioma patient whose treatment included an IDH1 peptide vaccine. The chain joins TRBV4-2 to TRBJ2-7; TRBD1 aligns across 11 bases. The receptor comes from a woman under 40 with glioma. Some clones in this sample may be carry-over from other donors' samples. CDR3: CASSLGQGAGEQYF. The CDR3, as DNA: TGTGCCAGCAGCCTAGGACAGGGGGCAGGAGAGCAGTACTTC.